The 13 T cell receptor beta chains below all came from one sample that was sequenced in a study of type 1 regulatory T cells. Which antigens these TCRs recognize remains unknown. TCRdb reprocessed the reads with MiXCR, giving one entry per CDR3 protein. The sample shows roughly 67,000 distinct CDR3 sequences, around 57% of them seen only once. The sequencing sample was made of cultured T cells, either the whole culture or a sorted T cell fraction (not recorded which). Subset specified: Tr1-enriched cell product generated in vitro against host alloantigens. The receptors were sampled from a human donor in good health.

V gene TRBV28 combines with J gene TRBJ2-5; 7 bases are a match to TRBD1. The CDR3 is 13 residues long. Germline V gene data show CDR1 as MDHEN and CDR2 as SYDVKM. V shed 6 bases, J shed 5 bases, and the junction held 6 bases outside the gene matches. The CDR3 DNA reads as TGTGCCAGCAGGACAGGGAACGTCGAGACCCAGTACTTC. Its protein product is CASRTGNVETQYF.

On this clonotype itself: Sequence at one end of the junction differs from germline and may be a read error. CDR3 DNA sequence: TGTGCCGGCAGCGTCTCTCCTAGCGGGAGTATCACAGATACGCAGTATTTT. Its translation is CAGSVSPSGSITDTQYF. The chain recombines TRBV2 with TRBJ2-3, with 10 positions matching TRBD2. Per the germline V gene, CDR1 is SNHLY and CDR2 is FYNNEI. The CDR3 consists of 17 residues.

This clonotype was observed a handful of times. This chain uses TRBV5-1 with TRBJ2-5, with 8 bases fitting TRBD2. The CDR3 contains 14 residues. Per germline, CDR1 SGHRS and CDR2 YFSETQ. V lost 4 bases, J lost 5 bases, and 7 bases stayed unmatched. The CDR3 is CASSTGRGGETQYF. The DNA of the CDR3 is TGCGCCAGCAGCACGGGGCGCGGGGGGGAGACCCAGTACTTC.

This clonotype was counted once. A much larger clone is a single base away; this may be a read error. This chain's CDR3 is CASGANSGNEQFF. In DNA, the CDR3 is TGCGCCAGCGGCGCGAATAGCGGGAATGAGCAGTTCTTC. V usage is TRBV5-1 and J usage is TRBJ2-1, with 7 bases identical to TRBD2. This CDR3 spans 13 amino acids. Germline loops: CDR1 SGHRS, CDR2 YFSETQ. The V segment lost 7 bases and the J segment 7 bases; nucleotides outside the gene matches: 8.

The chain employs TRBV12-3 or TRBV12-4 and TRBJ2-5, with TRBD1 identical over 11 bases. The V gene end was trimmed by 7 bases and the J gene end by 4 bases; junction bases not matched to a gene: 8. The length of the CDR3 is 15 residues. Here the CDR3 reads CASKATGTGGETQYF. The CDR3 DNA is TGTGCCAGCAAGGCTACCGGGACAGGGGGAGAGACCCAGTACTTC.

J is TRBJ2-7 and V is TRBV7-2; 12 bases agree with TRBD2. The length of the CDR3 is 15 residues. Germline trimming cut 5 bases from V and 7 bases from J; bases unmatched to any gene: 9. CDR1 SGHTA and CDR2 FQGNSA come from the germline V gene. Here the CDR3 reads CASSDRRTSGTEQYF. The CDR3 nucleotides read TGTGCCAGCAGCGACCGCCGGACTAGCGGGACTGAGCAGTACTTC.

CDR3 amino acids: CASSYPGQSSYNEQFF. The CDR3 DNA is TGCGCCAGCAGCTACCCGGGACAAAGCTCCTACAATGAGCAGTTCTTC. The chain employs TRBV4-1 and TRBJ2-1, with a weak D call TRBD1 (6 bases). Germline V lookup: CDR1 MGHRA, CDR2 YSYEKL. The CDR3 loop spans 16 amino acids. Trimming pared 5 bases from V and 0 bases from J, leaving 14 bases between.

This chain uses TRBV12-3 or TRBV12-4 with TRBJ2-2; TRBD2 matches at 10 bases. The V and J ends lost 5 bases and 5 bases, in that order; junction bases with no gene match: 2. The CDR3 runs 14 residues. This CDR3 is CASSRTSGTGELFF. The DNA of the CDR3 is TGTGCCAGCAGTAGGACTAGCGGTACCGGGGAGCTGTTTTTT.

The V gene is TRBV2, the J gene TRBJ2-7, with D unresolved. Deletions cut 7 bases from V and 3 bases from J, with 13 bases between. The length of the CDR3 is 13 residues. Germline V gene lookup returns CDR1 SNHLY and CDR2 FYNNEI. CDR3: CASNPQIGYEQYF. The CDR3 DNA follows: TGTGCCAGCAACCCCCAGATTGGCTACGAGCAGTACTTC.

This clonotype was seen once. The CDR3 sequence is CASSLRGGNEKLFF. The CDR3 nucleotides are TGTGCCAGCAGCTTACGGGGAGGTAATGAAAAACTGTTTTTT. The chain is built from TRBV7-2 and TRBJ1-4; no definite D call. Germline V CDR1 and CDR2: SGHTA, FQGNSA. Trimming pared 2 bases from V and 4 bases from J, leaving 8 bases between. The CDR3 spans 14 residues.

This chain joins TRBV20-1 and TRBJ2-1; 9 nucleotides match TRBD2. V shed 0 bases, J shed 6 bases, and the junction held 6 bases outside the gene matches. The CDR3 totals 15 residues. Per the germline V gene, CDR1 is DFQATT and CDR2 is SNEGSKA (reference sequence). CDR3 in amino acids: CSARDRASGANEQFF. The CDR3 nucleotides read TGCAGTGCTAGAGATCGGGCTAGCGGGGCCAATGAGCAGTTCTTC.

This clonotype was detected once. The chain links TRBV18 to TRBJ2-3; weak D call: TRBD1 (6 bases). The CDR3 has 13 amino acids. Germline CDR1 KGHSH, CDR2 LQKENI. The V and J ends lost 3 bases and 6 bases respectively, with 10 bases between them. The CDR3 bases are TGTGCCAGCTCACCCCCTCAGGGGGATACGCAGTATTTT. It yields the protein CASSPPQGDTQYF.

CDR3 DNA: TGCGCCAGCAGCCTGATAGCGGGAGCCAATGAGCAGTTCTTC. Encoded protein: CASSLIAGANEQFF. The V and J genes are TRBV4-1 and TRBJ2-1, with 9 bases fitting TRBD2. V trimming: 4 bases; J trimming: 6 bases; junction bases outside the gene matches: 4. The CDR3 runs to 14 residues. In germline, CDR1 is MGHRA, CDR2 YSYEKL.